This is a list of T cell receptor beta chains from one sample in a study of T cells in Graves' hyperthyroidism and ophthalmopathy. Each CDR3 protein gets one entry after TCRdb re-called the multiplex PCR reads with MiXCR. The sample has hundreds of thousands of distinct CDR3 sequences, approximately 15% seen once. The sequenced material came from blood. Receptors were obtained from a woman under 40 with Graves' hyperthyroidism. Both conserved end residues are part of each CDR3. The D gene is left open where the match is weak. Not all rows give a size; the values are once, few, many and, for expanded clones, a class.

J	V	size	D	DNA	CDR3
TRBJ1-1	TRBV2	many	TRBD1	TGTGCCAGCAGGAGGACCGGGACAGGGGGGGACACTGAAGCTTTCTTT	CASRRTGTGGDTEAFF
TRBJ2-1	TRBV28	many	.	TGTGCCAGCAGTTTACCCCGGGCCTACAATGAGCAGTTCTTC	CASSLPRAYNEQFF
TRBJ2-4	TRBV6-2/TRBV6-3	many	.	TGTGCCAGCAGTTTTGGTGTGGGAGACATTCAGTACTTC	CASSFGVGDIQYF
TRBJ2-1	TRBV6-1	few	TRBD1	TGTGCCAGCAGAACCCCGGGACAGTACAATGAGCAGTTCTTC	CASRTPGQYNEQFF
TRBJ1-1	TRBV6-2/TRBV6-3	many	TRBD1	TGTGCCAGCGACACAGGGGGCCGAGCTTTCTTT	CASDTGGRAFF
TRBJ1-3	TRBV20-1	few	.	TGCAGTGCTGCCGGGACGGCTGGAAACACCATATATTTT	CSAAGTAGNTIYF
TRBJ2-2	TRBV7-6	many	.	TGTGCCAGCAGGGAGCCAGGGGCTGTCACCGGGGAGCTGTTTTTT	CASREPGAVTGELFF
TRBJ2-7	TRBV3-1	.	TRBD1	TGTGCCAGCAGCCAGTCAGGGGGCGATGGATACGAGCAGTACTTC	CASSQSGGDGYEQYF
TRBJ1-1	TRBV5-4	few	.	TGTGCCAGCAGCTTTCAGGGCGGATTAATGAACACTGAAGCTTTCTTT	CASSFQGGLMNTEAFF
TRBJ2-5	TRBV2	few	TRBD2	TGTGCCAGCAGTATCACTAGCGGGAGGATCCAAGAGACCCAGTACTTC	CASSITSGRIQETQYF
TRBJ1-6	TRBV27	many	TRBD1	TGTGCCAGCAGTTCAACCGGGACAGGGTCCTTCAATTCACCCCTCCACTTT	CASSSTGTGSFNSPLHF
TRBJ1-1	TRBV20-1	many	TRBD1	TGCAGTGCTAGATCCCCGGGACAGGTACTGACAGGGGGTGAAGCTTTCTTT	CSARSPGQVLTGGEAFF
TRBJ2-1	TRBV9	many	.	TGTGCCAGCAGCGCCGGGGCCGGAGGCGGCTCTAGCGAGCAGTTCTTC	CASSAGAGGGSSEQFF
TRBJ2-3	TRBV9	.	.	TGTGCCAGCAGCGGACAAACAGGGTTCGCAGATACGCAGTATTTT	CASSGQTGFADTQYF
TRBJ2-5	TRBV11-2	.	.	TGTGCCAACACATCCTTTTCCGGCGGAGAGACCCAGTACTTC	CANTSFSGGETQYF
TRBJ1-2	TRBV15	many	TRBD1	TGTGCCACCAGCAGACGAGACAGGGTGTTATACTATGGCTACACCTTC	CATSRRDRVLYYGYTF
TRBJ2-3	TRBV15	.	TRBD2	TGTGCCACCAGCACTAGGACTAGCGGCACAGATACGCAGTATTTT	CATSTRTSGTDTQYF
TRBJ1-3	TRBV28	many	.	TGTGCCAGCAGTGCAGGAGGCACCATATATTTT	CASSAGGTIYF
TRBJ2-6	TRBV5-1	.	.	TGCGCCTGCCACTCTGGGGCCAACGTCCTGACTTTC	CACHSGANVLTF
TRBJ1-5	TRBV19	few	.	TGTGCCAGTAGTATTTCAGGGGTTAGAGGCAATCAGCCCCAGCATTTT	CASSISGVRGNQPQHF
TRBJ1-2	TRBV2	many	TRBD1	TGTGCCAGCAGTGAAGCGCAGGGCAGGGGGCGCACTGGCTACACCTTC	CASSEAQGRGRTGYTF
TRBJ2-5	TRBV5-1	.	TRBD2	TGCGCCAGCTCTAGCGGGAGCATGGGAGAGACCCAGTACTTC	CASSSGSMGETQYF
TRBJ2-1	TRBV29-1	few	TRBD1	TGCAGCGCGACGACGGGACAGGGATACAATGAGCAGTTCTTC	CSATTGQGYNEQFF
TRBJ2-1	TRBV7-8	few	.	TGTGCCAGCAGCTCCCCGGGTGAGCAGTTCTTC	CASSSPGEQFF
TRBJ2-5	TRBV6-1	.	.	TGTGCCAGCGAGACAGCCCCATCAGCAGAGAGGTACTTC	CASETAPSAERYF
TRBJ2-5	TRBV9	many	.	TGTGCCAGCAGCGGAGGGACACTTGAGACCCAGTACTTC	CASSGGTLETQYF
TRBJ2-3	TRBV28	many	.	TGTGCCAGCAGCCCGGGCCGAGCCCAGGCAGATACGCAGTATTTT	CASSPGRAQADTQYF
TRBJ2-7	TRBV15	.	TRBD1	TGTGCCACCAGCATCCGGGACAGGGAAATCTACGAGCAGTACTTC	CATSIRDREIYEQYF
TRBJ2-7	TRBV6-1	.	TRBD1	TGTGCCAGCAGTCCATTGGGGACAGCCTACGAGCAGTACTTC	CASSPLGTAYEQYF
TRBJ2-1	TRBV11-2	.	TRBD2	TGTGCCAGCAGCTTAGTTGCGGGAGGCATATACAATGAGCAGTTCTTC	CASSLVAGGIYNEQFF
TRBJ2-1	TRBV2	many	TRBD2	TGTGCCATCGGGAGTGGGACTAGCGGGATTTTTGAGCAGTTCTTC	CAIGSGTSGIFEQFF
TRBJ2-2	TRBV7-2	few	.	TGTGCCAGCAGCTTCCCCGAAACGAACACCGGGGAGCTGTTTTTT	CASSFPETNTGELFF
TRBJ2-2	TRBV19	.	.	TGTGCCAGTAGTACCAGAGAGACCGGGGAGCTGTTTTTT	CASSTRETGELFF
TRBJ2-3	TRBV7-8	many	.	TGTGCCAGCAGTCTAAGCACAGATACGCAGTATTTT	CASSLSTDTQYF
TRBJ1-1	TRBV11-2	.	.	TGTGCCAGCAGCTTTAGGACAGAGAACACTGAAGCTTTCTTT	CASSFRTENTEAFF
TRBJ2-1	TRBV28	many	.	TGTGCCAGCAGGCCGGGACGGACGGGCTACAATGAGCAGTTCTTC	CASRPGRTGYNEQFF
TRBJ2-1	TRBV20-1	many	.	TGCAGTGCACTGGACTGGGAGCGGTACAATGAGCAGTTCTTC	CSALDWERYNEQFF
TRBJ1-1	TRBV19	many	TRBD1	TGTGCCAGTAGTACAGCTGGCGGCAGGGGGTCCGGGTACACTGAAGCTTTCTTT	CASSTAGGRGSGYTEAFF
TRBJ2-1	TRBV20-1	few	.	TGCAGTGCTAGTAACGGGATTAGGTACAATGAGCAGTTCTTC	CSASNGIRYNEQFF
TRBJ2-1	TRBV20-1	few	TRBD2	TGCAGTGCTAGATCTCCTAGCGGGAGAAATAGTGAGCAGTTCTTC	CSARSPSGRNSEQFF
TRBJ1-1	TRBV10-3	many	.	TGTGCCATCAGTGAGTACCCCGAGAACACTGAAGCTTTCTTT	CAISEYPENTEAFF
TRBJ1-1	TRBV7-9	.	TRBD1	TGTGCCAGCAGCCGAGACAGGGGGCAGGACACTGAAGCTTTCTTT	CASSRDRGQDTEAFF
TRBJ2-7	TRBV7-9	many	.	TGTGCCAGCAGCTCCCCGACAGCGAGGGGCGAGCAGTACTTC	CASSSPTARGEQYF
TRBJ2-3	TRBV5-1	.	.	TGCGCCAGCAGTTCACCGGCGGGCACAGATACGCAGTATTTT	CASSSPAGTDTQYF
TRBJ2-2	TRBV7-9	many	.	TGTGCCGGCGGAAGAAACACCGGGGAGCTGTTTTTT	CAGGRNTGELFF
TRBJ2-2	TRBV12-3/TRBV12-4	many	.	TGTGCCAGCAGCGAGCCGGGACACAACACCGGGGAGCTGTTTTTT	CASSEPGHNTGELFF
TRBJ1-6	TRBV19	few	TRBD1	TGTGCCAGTACCTCTCGACAGGGTCAAAATTCACCCCTCCACTTT	CASTSRQGQNSPLHF
TRBJ2-5	TRBV4-1	few	.	TGCGCCAGCAGCGAAACCGAGGCAGTCCAAGAGACCCAGTACTTC	CASSETEAVQETQYF
TRBJ2-7	TRBV7-9	.	.	TGTGCCAGCAGCTTATCGCGGAGGGACGAGCAGTACTTC	CASSLSRRDEQYF
TRBJ1-1	TRBV28	few	.	TGTGCCAGCAGTTTTTTTGGGGAGGGGCGTAACACTGAAGCTTTCTTT	CASSFFGEGRNTEAFF
TRBJ1-2	TRBV3-1	many	.	TGTGCCAGCAGCCTGACTGGGCTAGGAGGCGGCTACACCTTC	CASSLTGLGGGYTF
TRBJ1-2	TRBV20-1	few	.	TGCAGTGCCAGTTTGGACGGCAACTATGGCTACACCTTC	CSASLDGNYGYTF
TRBJ1-2	TRBV20-1	.	.	TGCAGCGCAGCAGACTACCTCTATGGCTACACCTTC	CSAADYLYGYTF
TRBJ2-5	TRBV20-1	many	.	TGCAGTGTTGCCGGGACTCCGCAAGAGACCCAGTACTTC	CSVAGTPQETQYF
TRBJ2-7	TRBV5-6	.	TRBD2	TGTGCCAGCAGCTTGGAGGGGACTAGCGGGAGGTACGAGCAGTACTTC	CASSLEGTSGRYEQYF
TRBJ2-3	TRBV29-1	many	TRBD2	TGCAGCGGGCGACTAGCGGGAGGCACAGATACGCAGTATTTT	CSGRLAGGTDTQYF
TRBJ1-4	TRBV19	.	.	TGTGCCAGTGGGCGGTTTGCAACTAATGAAAAACTGTTTTTT	CASGRFATNEKLFF
TRBJ1-2	TRBV6-1	many	.	TGTGCCAGCAGCCATGACACAACAGCTAACTATGGCTACACCTTC	CASSHDTTANYGYTF
TRBJ1-3	TRBV7-9	few	.	TGTGCCAGCAGCTTACCGGTAGGGAACACCATATATTTT	CASSLPVGNTIYF
TRBJ2-2	TRBV20-1	few	.	TGCAGTGCCTTAAGCGGGAACACCGGGGAGCTGTTTTTT	CSALSGNTGELFF